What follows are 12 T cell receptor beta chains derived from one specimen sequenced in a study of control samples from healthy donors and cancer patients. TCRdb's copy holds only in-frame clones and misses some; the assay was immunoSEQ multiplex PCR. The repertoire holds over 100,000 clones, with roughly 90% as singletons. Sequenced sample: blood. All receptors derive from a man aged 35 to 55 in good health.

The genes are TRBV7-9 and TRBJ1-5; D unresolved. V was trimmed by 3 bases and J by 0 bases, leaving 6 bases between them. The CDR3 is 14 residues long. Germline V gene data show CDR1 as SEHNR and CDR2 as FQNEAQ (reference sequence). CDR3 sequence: CASSFDSSNQPQHF. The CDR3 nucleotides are TGTGCCAGCAGCTTCGATTCTAGCAATCAGCCCCAGCATTTT.

CDR3 protein: CASSGGRTGLDGYTF. In DNA form, the CDR3 reads TGTGCCAGCAGCGGGGGGCGGACAGGCTTGGATGGCTACACCTTC. V gene TRBV5-4 combines with J gene TRBJ1-2; 7 bases match TRBD1. Trimming took 4 bases from V and 6 from J; bases not matched to a gene: 12. Germline V gene data show CDR1 as SGHNT and CDR2 as YYREEE (reference sequence). CDR3 length: 15 amino acids.

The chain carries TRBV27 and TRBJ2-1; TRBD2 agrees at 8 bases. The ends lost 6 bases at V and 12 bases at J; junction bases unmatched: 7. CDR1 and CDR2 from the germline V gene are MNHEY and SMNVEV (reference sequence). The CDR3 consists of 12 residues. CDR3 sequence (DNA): TGTGCCAGCAGCTCCATAGCGGGGCGGCAGTTCTTC. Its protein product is CASSSIAGRQFF.

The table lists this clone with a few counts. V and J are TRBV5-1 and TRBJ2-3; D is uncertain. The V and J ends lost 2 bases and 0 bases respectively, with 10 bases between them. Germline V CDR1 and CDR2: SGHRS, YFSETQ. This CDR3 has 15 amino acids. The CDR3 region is CASSLGGPSTDTQYF. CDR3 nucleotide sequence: TGCGCCAGCAGCTTAGGCGGCCCTAGCACAGATACGCAGTATTTT. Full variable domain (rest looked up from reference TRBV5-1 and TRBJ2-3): KAGVTQTPRYLIKTRGQQVTLSCSPISGHRSVSWYQQTPGQGLQFLFEYFSETQRNKGNFPGRFSGRQFSNSRSEMNVSTLELGDSALYLCASSLGGPSTDTQYFGPGTRLTVL.

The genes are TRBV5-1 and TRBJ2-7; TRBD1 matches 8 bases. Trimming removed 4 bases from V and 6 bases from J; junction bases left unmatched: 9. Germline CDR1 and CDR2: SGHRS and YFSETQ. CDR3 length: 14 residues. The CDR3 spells CASSRYRGTGEQYF. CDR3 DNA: TGCGCCAGCAGCCGTTACAGGGGGACGGGCGAGCAGTACTTC.

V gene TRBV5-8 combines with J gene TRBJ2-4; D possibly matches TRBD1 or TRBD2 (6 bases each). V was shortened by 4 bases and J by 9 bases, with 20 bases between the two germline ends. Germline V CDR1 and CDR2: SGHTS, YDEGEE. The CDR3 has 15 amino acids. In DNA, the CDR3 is TGTGCCAGCAGCCTTGGCTCGGGGGCGTATAGCATTCAGTACTTC. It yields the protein CASSLGSGAYSIQYF.

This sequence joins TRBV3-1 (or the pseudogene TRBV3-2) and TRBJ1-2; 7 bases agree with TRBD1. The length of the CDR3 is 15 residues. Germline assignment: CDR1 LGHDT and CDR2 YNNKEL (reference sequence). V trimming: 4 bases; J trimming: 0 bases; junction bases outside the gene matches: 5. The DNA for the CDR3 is TGTGCCAGCAGCCTCGGGACAGCTGCTAACTATGGCTACACCTTC. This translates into CASSLGTAANYGYTF.

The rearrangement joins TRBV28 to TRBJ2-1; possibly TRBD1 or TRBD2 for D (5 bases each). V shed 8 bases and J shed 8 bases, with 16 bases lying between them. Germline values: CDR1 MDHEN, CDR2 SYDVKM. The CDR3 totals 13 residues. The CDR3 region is CASGQDGGYEQFF. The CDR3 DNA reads TGTGCCAGCGGCCAGGATGGGGGATATGAGCAGTTCTTC.

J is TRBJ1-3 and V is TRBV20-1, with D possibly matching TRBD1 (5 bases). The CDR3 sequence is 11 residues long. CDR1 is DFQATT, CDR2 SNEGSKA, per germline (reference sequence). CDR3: CLRYRRHTIYF. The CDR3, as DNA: TGCCTAAGGTACAGGAGGCACACCATATATTTT.

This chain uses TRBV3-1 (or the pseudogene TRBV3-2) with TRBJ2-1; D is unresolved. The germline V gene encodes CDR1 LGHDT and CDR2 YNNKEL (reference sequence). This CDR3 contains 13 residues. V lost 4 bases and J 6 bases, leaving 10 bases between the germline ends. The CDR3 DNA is TGTGCCAGCAGCCCCGGAAGCAGCAATGAGCAGTTCTTC. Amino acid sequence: CASSPGSSNEQFF.

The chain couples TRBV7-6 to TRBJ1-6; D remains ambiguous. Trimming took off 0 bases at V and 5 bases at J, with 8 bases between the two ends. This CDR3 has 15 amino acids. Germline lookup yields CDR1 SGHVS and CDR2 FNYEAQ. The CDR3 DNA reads TGTGCCAGCAGCTTAGCGGGTCAGGATAATTCACCCCTCCACTTT. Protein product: CASSLAGQDNSPLHF.

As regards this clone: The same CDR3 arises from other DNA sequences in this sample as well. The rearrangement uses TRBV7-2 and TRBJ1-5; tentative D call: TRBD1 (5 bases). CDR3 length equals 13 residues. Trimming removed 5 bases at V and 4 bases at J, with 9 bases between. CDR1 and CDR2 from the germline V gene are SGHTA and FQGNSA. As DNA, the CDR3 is TGTGCCAGCAGCGTCCGGGGGAATCAGCCCCAGCATTTT. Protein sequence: CASSVRGNQPQHF.